One sample yielded the 21 T cell receptor beta chains listed below, sequenced in a study of T cell repertoires in aging, cancer and after chemotherapy. The template was genomic DNA from peripheral blood, not RNA. A mixed TRB-A/B primer pool amplified rearranged TRB by multiplex touch-down PCR. TCRdb reprocessed the multiplex PCR reads with MiXCR, giving one entry per CDR3 protein. The sample includes several thousand distinct CDR3 sequences, 35% of them seen just once. Input material: blood. These receptors all come from a human donor in good health.

The V gene is TRBV28, the J gene TRBJ1-2; 7 bases are a match to TRBD1. Trimming at V came to 5 bases and at J to 7 bases, leaving 10 bases not matched to a gene. The CDR3 covers 14 residues. Germline-derived CDR1 and CDR2 are MDHEN and SYDVKM. CDR3 sequence: CASSPDRTGRGYTF. The CDR3 nucleotides read TGTGCCAGCAGTCCTGACCGGACAGGTCGTGGCTACACCTTC.

In its sample, this clonotype is medium-sized. The chain has TRBV6-5 and TRBJ2-7, with D possibly TRBD2 on 6 matching bases. Trimming stripped 6 bases from V and 5 bases from J, with 8 bases between. This CDR3 contains 11 residues. CDR1 MNHEY and CDR2 SVGAGI come from the germline V gene. This chain's CDR3 is CASRLADEQYF. CDR3 coding DNA: TGTGCCAGCAGACTAGCTGACGAGCAGTACTTC.

The rearrangement links TRBV20-1 to TRBJ2-7; D perhaps matches TRBD2 (6 bases). The CDR3 runs 13 residues. CDR1 is DFQATT and CDR2 is SNEGSKA in the germline V gene (reference sequence). The V gene lost 1 base and the J gene lost 6 bases, with 13 bases spanning the gap. This CDR3 is CSARGPGSPEQYF. DNA for the CDR3: TGCAGTGCTAGAGGTCCCGGGAGTCCCGAGCAGTACTTC.

The chain combines TRBV10-3 with TRBJ1-5; 8 bases line up with TRBD1. The junction had 12 bases not matched to a gene; V was cut back by 2 bases and J by 6 bases. There are 17 residues in the CDR3. The germline CDR1 and CDR2 sequences are ENHRY and SYGVKD. As DNA, the CDR3 is TGTGCCATCAGTGAGCAACACGGACAGGGAAGGAGTCAGCCCCAGCATTTT. It encodes CAISEQHGQGRSQPQHF.

This clonotype was picked up a small number of times. The J gene is TRBJ1-1, the V gene TRBV19; D is possibly TRBD1 (5 bases). This CDR3 region has 14 residues. The germline gives CDR1 LNHDA, CDR2 SQIVND (reference sequence). Trimming cost V 2 bases and J 4 bases, with 11 bases left between them. CDR3: CASSIQGKGTEAFF. CDR3 in DNA: TGTGCCAGTAGTATACAGGGAAAAGGCACTGAAGCTTTCTTT.

The chain couples TRBV12-3 or TRBV12-4 to TRBJ1-5; 7 bases agree with TRBD1. This CDR3 is built from 15 residues. V gave up 6 bases and J gave up 0 bases; unmatched junction bases: 5. In DNA, the CDR3 is TGTGCCAGCAGATTTGGACAGGATAGCAATCAGCCCCAGCATTTT. Protein sequence: CASRFGQDSNQPQHF.

The V call is TRBV6-5, the J call TRBJ2-3, with a tentative D call TRBD2 (5 bases). This CDR3 is built from 13 residues. The germline CDR1 and CDR2 sequences are MNHEY and SVGAGI. The V and J ends lost 5 bases and 9 bases respectively, with 15 bases between them. The CDR3 nucleotides are TGTGCCAGCAGTCAACCCGGGCAGCGGACGCAGTATTTT. This sequence encodes CASSQPGQRTQYF.

The V call is TRBV24-1, the J call TRBJ1-5; D perhaps matches TRBD1 (5 bases). The CDR3 has 15 amino acids. The ends were cut back, 2 bases at V and 4 bases at J, with 11 bases in the middle. Per germline, CDR1 KGHDR and CDR2 SFDVKD. CDR3 region: CATSDWGGENQPQHF. In DNA, the CDR3 is TGTGCCACCAGTGATTGGGGCGGAGAGAATCAGCCCCAGCATTTT.

Concerning this clonotype itself: The junction shows a germline mismatch at one end, possibly a read error. V is TRBV5-4 and J is TRBJ1-5; no definite D call. This CDR3 region has 13 residues. CDR1 and CDR2 (germline): SGHNT, YYREEE (reference sequence). DNA of the CDR3: TGTGCCAGCAGCTTCGAGGGTTCTCAGCACCAGCATTTT. Its translation: CASSFEGSQHQHF. Drawing the rest from reference TRBV5-4 and TRBJ1-5, the complete variable domain is ETGVTQSPTHLIKTRGQQVTLRCSSQSGHNTVSWYQQALGQGPQFIFQYYREEENGRGNFPPRFSGLQFPNYSSELNVNALELDDSALYLCASSFEGSQHQHFGDGTRLSIL.

The sample holds a few counts of this clonotype. The chain links TRBV11-1 to TRBJ1-1, with D hard to call. Germline CDR1 SGHAT, CDR2 FQDESV (reference sequence). The CDR3 contains 15 residues. Deletions cut 3 bases from V and 2 bases from J, with 13 bases between. In DNA form, the CDR3 reads TGTGCCAGCAGCTTGTCAACCGTGATAAACACTGAAGCTTTCTTT. Protein sequence: CASSLSTVINTEAFF.

This sequence joins TRBV18 and TRBJ1-2; 11 nucleotides match TRBD1. After removal of 0 bases from V and 5 bases from J, the junction contained 11 bases not matched to a gene. The CDR3 runs 18 residues. Germline assignment: CDR1 KGHSH and CDR2 LQKENI. CDR3 in DNA: TGTGCCAGCTCACCACCCTTGGGACAGGGGGGCTACGGGTATGGCTACACCTTC. Protein sequence: CASSPPLGQGGYGYGYTF.

The chain carries TRBV18 and TRBJ2-3; D not certain. Germline V gene data show CDR1 as KGHSH and CDR2 as LQKENI. This CDR3 contains 17 residues. Between the trimmed V and J ends, which lost 3 bases and 0 bases, there was a span of 16 bases. The CDR3 bases are TGTGCCAGCTCACCCGAGTCCATATATGCTAGCACAGATACGCAGTATTTT. Its protein product is CASSPESIYASTDTQYF.

The CDR3 DNA reads as TGTGCCAGCAGCCAACGTACAGGGTACGGCTCCTACGAGCAGTACTTC. Translated: CASSQRTGYGSYEQYF. The chain employs TRBV13 and TRBJ2-7; TRBD1 is a possible D gene (6 bases). The germline V gene encodes CDR1 PRHDT and CDR2 FYEKMQ (reference sequence). V lost 5 bases and J lost 0, with 17 bases in between. The CDR3 length is 16 residues.

This clonotype was seen a handful of times. The rearrangement links TRBV6-2 or TRBV6-3 to TRBJ2-7; no clear D. Germline V lookup: CDR1 MNHEY, CDR2 SVGEGT. The CDR3 length is 15 residues. V lost 2 bases and J 0 bases, leaving 11 bases between the germline ends. CDR3 loop: CASSYSESFSYEQYF. CDR3 nucleotide sequence: TGTGCCAGCAGTTACAGCGAGAGCTTCTCCTACGAGCAGTACTTC.

This clonotype was detected a few times. The chain employs TRBV19 and TRBJ1-5; perhaps TRBD1 as D (5 bases). This CDR3 spans 15 amino acids. Looked up from germline, CDR1 is LNHDA and CDR2 is SQIVND (reference sequence). V lost 9 bases and J 10 bases, leaving 25 bases between the germline ends. CDR3 sequence (DNA): TGTGCCAGCAGAGGGCCCGAGGGCAGGGTGCAACCCCAGCATTTT. It specifies CASRGPEGRVQPQHF.

The rearrangement links TRBV19 to TRBJ2-4; D unresolved. Germline CDR1 is LNHDA and CDR2 is SQIVND (reference sequence). The CDR3 contains 15 residues. Between the trimmed V and J ends, which lost 3 bases and 0 bases, there was a span of 9 bases. CDR3: CASSIHDLAKNIQYF. The CDR3 nucleotides are TGTGCCAGTAGTATTCACGACCTAGCCAAAAACATTCAGTACTTC.

The gene calls are TRBV18 and TRBJ1-4; the D is unclear. Germline V CDR1 and CDR2: KGHSH, LQKENI. CDR3 length: 14 amino acids. The V gene lost 8 bases and the J gene lost 4 bases, with 14 bases spanning the gap. This CDR3 reads CASAGSLGNEKLFF. The DNA of the CDR3 is TGTGCCAGCGCCGGCTCGTTGGGTAATGAAAAACTGTTTTTT.

The chain carries TRBV12-3 or TRBV12-4 and TRBJ1-1; 9 bases match TRBD1. V shed 2 bases, J shed 5 bases, and the junction held 6 bases outside the gene matches. The CDR3 is 15 residues long. CDR3 protein: CASSLMTDRGTEAFF. In DNA, the CDR3 is TGTGCCAGCAGTTTAATGACGGACAGGGGTACTGAAGCTTTCTTT.

The chain links TRBV6-1 to TRBJ1-1; no clear D gene. V lost 8 bases and J 1 base, leaving 5 bases between the germline ends. This CDR3 region has 11 residues. Germline V gives CDR1 MNHNS, CDR2 SASEGT. The CDR3, as DNA: TGTGCCAGCGCTGGGAACACTGAAGCTTTCTTT. This translates into CASAGNTEAFF.

This clonotype turned up a few times. V is TRBV5-6 and J is TRBJ1-2; tentatively, D is TRBD1 (6 bases). The germline V gene encodes CDR1 SGHDT and CDR2 YYEEEE. This CDR3 comprises 14 residues. The germline V and J ends were trimmed by 2 bases and 5 bases, with 13 bases remaining between them. CDR3 sequence (DNA): TGTGCCAGCAGCTTAAGAACAGGGAAGTATGGCTACACCTTC. It specifies CASSLRTGKYGYTF.

Only a few counts were recorded for this clonotype. This rearrangement joins TRBV19 to TRBJ1-4; D might be TRBD1 (5 bases). Looked up from germline, CDR1 is LNHDA and CDR2 is SQIVND (reference sequence). V was pared by 5 bases and J by 4 bases, with 14 bases between. The length of the CDR3 is 15 residues. The CDR3, as DNA: TGTGCCAGTAGTCCCCAGGGTTGGGATAATGAAAAACTGTTTTTT. Protein: CASSPQGWDNEKLFF.